This TCR beta chain was captured by sequencing in a study of T cells expressing NK-cell markers. TCRdb reprocessed the 5' RACE reads, keeping one entry per CDR3 protein, no DNA. Recorded for this sample: over 250,000 distinct CDR3 sequences. Germline assignment: CDR1 LGHNA and CDR2 YNFKEQ. The CDR3 loop spans 17 amino acids. V is TRBV4-2 and J is TRBJ2-5; the D gene TCRdb calls, TRBD2, cannot be checked with no DNA. The sequence was collected from a woman between 18 and 75 years old in good health. The sample comprised blood T cells: a sorted CD56 or NKG2C T cell subset, CD4+ or CD8+ T cells, or bulk PBMC T cells (not recorded which). The CDR3 sequence is CASSQDRGAILGETQYF.